This TCR beta chain was identified during a study of beta chain features in type 1 diabetes. Findings of the study overall: Patients and controls would be equally affected if PCR favored shorter templates. TCRB repertoires of naive, central memory and Treg cells appeared more similar among patients than among healthy donors.

This clone turned up a few times. Antigen specificity is unknown. Expressed TCRB transcripts were sequenced after all isolated RNA was converted to cDNA. Sequencing used immunoSEQ multiplex PCR; TCRdb keeps in-frame clones, though not all of them. There are over 350,000 clones in the sample; about 15% occur only once, and 0.019% lies in the top ten. The ends were cut back, 6 bases at V and 3 bases at J, with 8 bases in the middle. The CDR3 runs 11 residues. Germline CDR1 SQVTM, CDR2 ANQGSEA. The specimen sequenced was naive CD4+ T cells from blood. J is TRBJ1-1 and V is TRBV29-1; TRBD1 might be the D (6 bases). This clonotype was sampled from a woman in her late teens or twenties in good health. CDR3 DNA sequence: TGCAGCGTACAGGGTTACACTGAAGCTTTCTTT. It is translated as CSVQGYTEAFF.